The next 6 T cell receptor beta chains were all read from a single sample in a study of T cell responses to AZD1222 COVID-19 vaccine. Clones were sequenced by immunoSEQ multiplex PCR, and TCRdb holds only the in-frame ones, with some missing. The repertoire holds 75,000 to 100,000 clones, with approximately 90% as singletons. The sequencing here drew on peripheral blood, taken on day 0 of AZD1222 vaccination. The receptors shown here come from an adult in good health.

J is TRBJ2-7 and V is TRBV6-5; 8 nucleotides agree with TRBD2. Germline CDR1 is MNHEY and CDR2 is SVGAGI. The CDR3 sequence is 14 residues long. J lost 6 bases, V lost 1 base, and 5 bases had no gene match. The CDR3 DNA reads TGTGCCAGCAGTTACTTGACTAGCGAGAGCGAGCAGTACTTC. Its protein product is CASSYLTSESEQYF.

The chain is built from TRBV10-2 and TRBJ2-6; D is ambiguous. CDR1 is WSHSY, CDR2 SAAADI, per germline. This CDR3 region has 14 residues. The ends were cut back, 9 bases at V and 2 bases at J, with 11 bases in the middle. The DNA for the CDR3 is TGCGCCAGTAGCCCCTGGCCTGGGGCCAACGTCCTGACTTTC. This encodes CASSPWPGANVLTF.

The genes are TRBV4-3 and TRBJ1-3; D is unresolved. The germline V gene has CDR1 LGHNA and CDR2 YSLEER. The V and J ends lost 1 base and 0 bases respectively, with 13 bases between them. The length of the CDR3 is 17 residues. CDR3 DNA: TGCGCCAGCAGCCAAGTCTGGGCAGAGAGCTCTGGAAACACCATATATTTT. This gives the protein CASSQVWAESSGNTIYF.

CDR3 DNA: TGTGCCAGCAGTTGGACAGGGAGGAACACCATATATTTT. The encoded protein is CASSWTGRNTIYF. The chain couples TRBV28 to TRBJ1-3, with 8 bases lining up with TRBD1. The CDR3 length is 13 residues. The germline gives CDR1 MDHEN, CDR2 SYDVKM. The V and J ends lost 4 bases and 7 bases, in that order; junction bases with no gene match: 3.

The chain recombines TRBV9 with TRBJ1-4; 8 nucleotides agree with TRBD1. The V gene's germline CDR1 is SGDLS and CDR2 YYNGEE. CDR3 length: 15 residues. Losses at the gene ends were 3 bases for V and 4 bases for J; bases not matched to a gene: 5. Here the CDR3 DNA reads TGTGCCAGCAGCGAGGGGACAGGCGGTAATGAAAAACTGTTTTTT. This sequence encodes CASSEGTGGNEKLFF.

The rearrangement links TRBV28 to TRBJ2-3; either TRBD1 or TRBD2 may fit D (5 bases each). The CDR3 spans 13 residues. CDR1 MDHEN and CDR2 SYDVKM come from the germline V gene. Trimming left V 8 bases short and J 0 bases short, with 9 bases between. As DNA, the CDR3 is TGTGCCAGCGGGGGAGTGAGCACAGATACGCAGTATTTT. Translation gives CASGGVSTDTQYF.